This T cell receptor beta chain was captured in a study of T cells in Graves' hyperthyroidism and ophthalmopathy (dated by TCRdb to about 2019). At the level of the whole study: Peripheral blood samples were taken at initial diagnosis, before any treatment was given. To identify distinguishing TCR V-J signatures, a discovery cohort of about 95 patients was used, comprising under 45 with Graves' ophthalmopathy and around 60 with stable Graves' hyperthyroidism. Prospective prediction of ophthalmopathy was tested in an independent validation cohort of 18 to 20 hyperthyroidism patients and 17 patients who later progressed to ophthalmopathy. The 90 to 100 discovery patients were randomly divided into training and test sets at a 7:3 ratio. In addition, the study compared T-cell repertoires in thyroid tissue and in blood from five or six Graves' hyperthyroidism patients. After sampling, hyperthyroidism patients received methimazole starting at 30 mg daily, and ophthalmopathy patients received high-dose intravenous methylprednisolone. According to the paper, TCR Vbeta CDR3 sequencing was carried out on more than 120 peripheral blood samples, which came from under 50 ophthalmopathy, about 75 hyperthyroidism and some 17 progressor patients. What the work shows at the level of the full study, not this receptor alone: During validation, the model predicted progression to ophthalmopathy a median of about 6.5 months ahead of onset, with approximately 70% sensitivity and under 85% specificity. A model built on a 13 V-J signature distinguished ophthalmopathy from stable hyperthyroidism, reaching roughly 88% sensitivity and about 81% specificity in cross-validation and 80%/75% in testing. No statistical method was used to set the sample size in advance, and investigators knew the group allocation. Most expanded thyroid clonotypes (frequency above 0.001) were also detected in blood, suggesting blood repertoires may reflect thyroid immune responses.

Ophthalmopathy patients had moderately to severely active disease, with a Clinical Activity Score of 3 or more, a NOSPECS grade of 4 or more, and a disease duration of less than 3 months. The study excluded patients with uncontrolled infections, other autoimmune diseases, pregnancy or lactation. Clinical symptoms, serum thyroxine and TRAb, thyroid ultrasound, and orbital computed tomography formed the basis for the diagnoses. Ficoll-Paque density gradient centrifugation was used to isolate PBMCs from around 10 ml of fresh peripheral blood. Trizol reagent was used to extract total RNA, and RNA quality was then checked on an Agilent 2100 Bioanalyzer. To note about this clonotype: No cognate antigen has been identified for it. It has no much larger one-base neighbor in the sample; base qualities were not kept.

Here V drops 3 bases and J drops 3 bases, and the junction holds 3 bases not matched to any gene. Reading the germline V gene gives CDR1 MDHEN and CDR2 SYDVKM. Spanning cysteine to phenylalanine, the CDR3 consists of 14 amino acids. The entry retains the CDR3 DNA only, 42 bases that are in frame from base 1. TCR beta CDR3 regions were amplified from RNA transcripts. The TCR CDR3 was subjected to a first round of RT-PCR using the HTBI primer set and the Qiagen OneStep RT-PCR kit. Libraries were constructed in a second round of multiplex PCR, after which size selection and purification were carried out. Libraries were sequenced paired-end with 100 bp reads on an Illumina HiSeq2000. The paper's data handling went like this. SOAPnuke was used to process the raw data, with reads discarded if the reads contained adapters or uncalled bases, had a mean Phred below 15, or lacked an exact constant-primer or identifier match. COPE v1.2.5 was used to merge high-quality paired reads, and clonotypes were defined as unique nucleotide sequences. Clonotypes were aligned to IMGT TRBV, TRBD and TRBJ reference segments using MiTCR v1.1. The analysis included only V-J combinations with a frequency above 0.0001, which together covered 99% to 99.2% of the repertoires. The TCS score was defined as the ratio of F50 (clonal expansion) to E x V (chaos), calculated using BLOSUM62-based TCRdist between CDR3 peptides within each V-J. Welch's t-statistics and random forest reduced just over 500 V-J features to fewer than 15, which were used in a naive Bayes classifier (R e1071). TCRdb ran its own pipeline on the public reads, namely fastp trimming at Q25 and MiXCR clone calling, and kept in-frame beta chains. Records with the same CDR3 protein are collapsed into one entry carrying the most frequent genes and DNA. The V and J calls were determined by TCRdb, not by the authors. The sample yields about 640,000 distinct CDR3 sequences; more than 20% were counted once. Of the sample, 34% falls within the top ten clones.

Sequencing input: blood. The TCR was taken from a man between 25 and 39 years old with Graves' ophthalmopathy. Recombination linked TRBV28 to TRBJ2-7; 9 junctional bases match TRBD1. The CDR3 region: CASSFSGQGYEQYF. In nucleotide form, the sequence is TGTGCCAGCAGTTTTTCGGGACAGGGCTACGAGCAGTACTTC.